This entry features one T cell receptor (beta chain) sequence. Profiling relied on immunoSEQ multiplex PCR, and the TCRdb table lists in-frame clones only, not all of them. The sample yields more than 15,000 clones, around 80% seen once. The sample comes from a study of ipilimumab plus nivolumab after autologous stem cell transplantation. About the research overall: Both relapsed and primary refractory DLBCL were included.

V was clipped by 0 bases and J by 8 bases; unmatched bases: 10. CDR3 length: 17 residues. Per germline, CDR1 KGHSH and CDR2 LQKENI. Here the sequenced sample was PBMCs, taken in a trial of ipilimumab plus nivolumab as post-transplant consolidation. The V gene is TRBV18, the J gene TRBJ2-1; 10 nucleotides match TRBD1. The sequence derives from a male donor with diffuse large B-cell lymphoma. CDR3 protein: CASSPPRGTGDGHEQFF. In nucleotides, the CDR3 is TGTGCCAGCTCACCACCTCGAGGGACAGGGGATGGCCATGAGCAGTTCTTC.